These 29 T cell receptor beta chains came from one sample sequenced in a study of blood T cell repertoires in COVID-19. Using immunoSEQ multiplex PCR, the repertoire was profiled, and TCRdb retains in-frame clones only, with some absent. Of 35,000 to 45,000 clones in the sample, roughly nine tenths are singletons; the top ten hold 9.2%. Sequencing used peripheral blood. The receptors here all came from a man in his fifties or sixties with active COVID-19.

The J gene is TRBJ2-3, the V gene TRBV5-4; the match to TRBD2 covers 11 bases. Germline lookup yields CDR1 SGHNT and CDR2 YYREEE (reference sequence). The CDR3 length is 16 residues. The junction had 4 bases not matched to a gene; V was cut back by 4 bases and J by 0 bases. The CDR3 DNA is TGTGCCAGCAGCGGGCTAGCGGGGGGTAGCACAGATACGCAGTATTTT. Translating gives CASSGLAGGSTDTQYF. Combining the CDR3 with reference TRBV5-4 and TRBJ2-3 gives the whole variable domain ETGVTQSPTHLIKTRGQQVTLRCSSQSGHNTVSWYQQALGQGPQFIFQYYREEENGRGNFPPRFSGLQFPNYSSELNVNALELDDSALYLCASSGLAGGSTDTQYFGPGTRLTVL.

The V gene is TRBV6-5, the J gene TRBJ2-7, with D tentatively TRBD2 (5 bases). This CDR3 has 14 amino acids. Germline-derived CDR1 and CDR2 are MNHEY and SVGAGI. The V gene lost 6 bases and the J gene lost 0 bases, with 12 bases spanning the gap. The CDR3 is CASRAADSSYEQYF. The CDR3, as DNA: TGTGCCAGCAGGGCAGCGGATAGCTCCTACGAGCAGTACTTC.

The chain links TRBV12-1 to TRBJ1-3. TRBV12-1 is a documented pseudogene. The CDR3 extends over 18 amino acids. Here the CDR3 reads CASSFGFGRESSGNTIYF. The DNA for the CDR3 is TGTGCCAGCAGCTTTGGGTTTGGTCGGGAGAGCTCTGGAAACACCATATATTTT.

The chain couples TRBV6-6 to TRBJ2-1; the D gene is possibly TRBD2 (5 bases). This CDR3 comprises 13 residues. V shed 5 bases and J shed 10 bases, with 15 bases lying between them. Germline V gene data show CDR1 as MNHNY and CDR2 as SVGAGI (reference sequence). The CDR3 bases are TGTGCCAGCAGTGGACTGGGCCGGGGAGAGCAGTTCTTC. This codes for CASSGLGRGEQFF.

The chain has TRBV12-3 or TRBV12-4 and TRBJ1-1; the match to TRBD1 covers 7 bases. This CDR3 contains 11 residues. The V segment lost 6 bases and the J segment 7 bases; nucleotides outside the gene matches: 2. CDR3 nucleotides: TGTGCCAGCAGCAGGGGGAATGAAGCTTTCTTT. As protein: CASSRGNEAFF.

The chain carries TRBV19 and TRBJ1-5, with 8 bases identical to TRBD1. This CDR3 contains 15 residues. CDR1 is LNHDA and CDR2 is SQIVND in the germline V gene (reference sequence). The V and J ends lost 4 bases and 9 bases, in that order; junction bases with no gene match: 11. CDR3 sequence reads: CASSTGDRWDWPQHF. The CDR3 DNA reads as TGTGCCAGTAGTACTGGGGACAGGTGGGATTGGCCCCAGCATTTT.

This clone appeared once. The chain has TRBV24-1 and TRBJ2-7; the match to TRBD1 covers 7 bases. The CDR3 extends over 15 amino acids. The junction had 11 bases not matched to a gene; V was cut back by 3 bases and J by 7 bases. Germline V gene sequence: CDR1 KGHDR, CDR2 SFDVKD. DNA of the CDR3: TGTGCCACCAGTGATCCTAGTAGGGGGCTGGGAGAGCAGTACTTC. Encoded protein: CATSDPSRGLGEQYF.

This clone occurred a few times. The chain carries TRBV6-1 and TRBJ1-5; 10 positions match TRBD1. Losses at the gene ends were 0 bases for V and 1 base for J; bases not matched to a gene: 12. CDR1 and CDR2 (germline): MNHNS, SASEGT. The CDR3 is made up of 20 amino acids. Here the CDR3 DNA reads TGTGCCAGCAGTGAAGCCCTTTCTTACGGACAGGGGGGGAGCAATCAGCCCCAGCATTTT. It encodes CASSEALSYGQGGSNQPQHF.

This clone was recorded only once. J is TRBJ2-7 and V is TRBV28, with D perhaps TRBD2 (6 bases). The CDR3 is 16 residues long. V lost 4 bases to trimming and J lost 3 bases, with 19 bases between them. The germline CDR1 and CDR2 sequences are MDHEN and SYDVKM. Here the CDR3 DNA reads TGTGCCAGCAGTTCCTTGGGTAGCGGAAGCGGCTACGAGCAGTACTTC. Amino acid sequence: CASSSLGSGSGYEQYF.

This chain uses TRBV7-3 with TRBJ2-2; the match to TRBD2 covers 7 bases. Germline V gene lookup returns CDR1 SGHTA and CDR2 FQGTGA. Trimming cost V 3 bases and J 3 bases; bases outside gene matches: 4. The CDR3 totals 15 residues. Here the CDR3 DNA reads TGTGCCAGCAGCTTTAGCGGGTCCGACACCGGGGAGCTGTTTTTT. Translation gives CASSFSGSDTGELFF. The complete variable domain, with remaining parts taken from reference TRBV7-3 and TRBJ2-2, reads GAGVSQTPSNKVTEKGKYVELRCDPISGHTALYWYRQSLGQGPEFLIYFQGTGAADDSGLPNDRFFAVRPEGSVSTLKIQRTERGDSAVYLCASSFSGSDTGELFFGEGSRLTVL.

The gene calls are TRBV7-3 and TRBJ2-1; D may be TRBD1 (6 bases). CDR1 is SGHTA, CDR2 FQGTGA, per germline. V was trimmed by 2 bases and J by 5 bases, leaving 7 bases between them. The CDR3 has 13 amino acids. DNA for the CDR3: TGTGCCAGCAGCTTACAGGGGAACAATGAGCAGTTCTTC. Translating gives CASSLQGNNEQFF.

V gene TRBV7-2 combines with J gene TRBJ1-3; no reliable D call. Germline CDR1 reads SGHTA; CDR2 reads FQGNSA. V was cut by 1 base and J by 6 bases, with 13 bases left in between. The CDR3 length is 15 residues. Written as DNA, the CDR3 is TGTGCCAGCAGCTTAGAGTCGACATCCCTAAACACCATATATTTT. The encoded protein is CASSLESTSLNTIYF.

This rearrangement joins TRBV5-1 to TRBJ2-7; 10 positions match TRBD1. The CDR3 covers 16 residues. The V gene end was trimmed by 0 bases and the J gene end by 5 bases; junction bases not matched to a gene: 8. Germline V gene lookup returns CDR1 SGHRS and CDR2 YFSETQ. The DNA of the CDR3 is TGCGCCAGCAGCTTGGTGGGGTCGGACAGGGGGGACGAGCAGTACTTC. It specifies CASSLVGSDRGDEQYF.

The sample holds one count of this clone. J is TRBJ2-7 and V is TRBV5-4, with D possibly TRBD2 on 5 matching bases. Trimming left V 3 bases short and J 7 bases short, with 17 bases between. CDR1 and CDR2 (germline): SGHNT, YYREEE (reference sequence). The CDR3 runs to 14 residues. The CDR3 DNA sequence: TGTGCCAGCAGCTCGAACGGGATCTCTGGTGAGCAGTACTTC. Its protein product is CASSSNGISGEQYF.

The CDR3 DNA sequence: TGTGCCAGCAGCTTGCAGGCCCGAAGCACAGATACGCAGTATTTT. Protein product: CASSLQARSTDTQYF. The chain employs TRBV5-5 and TRBJ2-3; no reliable D call. Deletions cut 1 base from V and 0 bases from J, with 9 bases between. The CDR3 extends over 15 amino acids. CDR1 is SGHKS, CDR2 YYEKEE, per germline (reference sequence).

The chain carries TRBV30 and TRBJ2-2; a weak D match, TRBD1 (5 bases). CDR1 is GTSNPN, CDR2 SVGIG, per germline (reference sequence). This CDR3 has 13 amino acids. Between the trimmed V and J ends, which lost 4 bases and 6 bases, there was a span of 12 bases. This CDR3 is CAWNPDSSGELFF. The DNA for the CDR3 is TGTGCCTGGAATCCCGACAGTTCCGGGGAGCTGTTTTTT.

As DNA, the CDR3 is TGTGCCAGCAGTTACACATCAGGGGTGGATCAGCCCCAGCATTTT. Protein sequence: CASSYTSGVDQPQHF. The chain couples TRBV6-5 to TRBJ1-5; D perhaps matches TRBD1 (6 bases). V lost 2 bases, J lost 5 bases, and 13 bases lay in between. Germline V lookup: CDR1 MNHEY, CDR2 SVGAGI. The CDR3 sequence is 15 residues long.

CDR3 DNA sequence: TGTGCCAGCAGCAAAGCAGAACAAACAGGGGGGCCCGGGGAGCTGTTTTTT. It is translated as CASSKAEQTGGPGELFF. The rearrangement joins TRBV21-1 to TRBJ2-2; TRBD1, the table's D call, was not compared with the DNA. TRBV21-1 is deemed a pseudogene. The CDR3 runs 17 residues.

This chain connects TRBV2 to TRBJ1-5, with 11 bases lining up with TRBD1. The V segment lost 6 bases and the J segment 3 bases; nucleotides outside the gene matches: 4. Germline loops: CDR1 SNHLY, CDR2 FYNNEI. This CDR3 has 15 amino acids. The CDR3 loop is CASSGQGAFNQPQHF. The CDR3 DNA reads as TGTGCCAGCAGCGGACAGGGGGCCTTCAATCAGCCCCAGCATTTT.

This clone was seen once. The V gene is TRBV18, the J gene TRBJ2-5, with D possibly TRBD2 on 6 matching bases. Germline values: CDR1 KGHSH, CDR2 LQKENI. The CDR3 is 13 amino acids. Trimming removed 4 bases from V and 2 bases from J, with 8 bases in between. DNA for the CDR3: TGTGCCAGCTCACGACGGGAGCAAGAGACCCAGTACTTC. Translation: CASSRREQETQYF.

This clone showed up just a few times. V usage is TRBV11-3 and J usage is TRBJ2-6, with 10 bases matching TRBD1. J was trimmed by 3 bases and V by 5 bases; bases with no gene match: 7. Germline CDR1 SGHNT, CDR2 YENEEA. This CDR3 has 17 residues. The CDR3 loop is CASSPGQGKFGANVLTF. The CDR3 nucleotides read TGTGCCAGCAGCCCGGGACAGGGGAAGTTTGGGGCCAACGTCCTGACTTTC. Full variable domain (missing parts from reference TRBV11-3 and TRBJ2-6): EAGVVQSPRYKIIEKKQPVAFWCNPISGHNTLYWYLQNLGQGPELLIRYENEEAVDDSQLPKDRFSAERLKGVDSTLKIQPAELGDSAVYLCASSPGQGKFGANVLTFGAGSRLTVL.

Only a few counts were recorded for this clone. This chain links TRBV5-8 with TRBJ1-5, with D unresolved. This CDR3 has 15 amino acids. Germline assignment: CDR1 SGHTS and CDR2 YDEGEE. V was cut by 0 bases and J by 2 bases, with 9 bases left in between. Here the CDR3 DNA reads TGTGCCAGCAGCTTGGGGTCCCTAGGCAATCAGCCCCAGCATTTT. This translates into CASSLGSLGNQPQHF.

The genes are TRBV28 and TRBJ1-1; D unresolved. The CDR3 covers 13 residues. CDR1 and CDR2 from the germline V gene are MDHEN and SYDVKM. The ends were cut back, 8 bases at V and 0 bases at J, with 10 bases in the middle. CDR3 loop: CASGGQLNTEAFF. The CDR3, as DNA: TGTGCCAGCGGTGGTCAGTTGAACACTGAAGCTTTCTTT.

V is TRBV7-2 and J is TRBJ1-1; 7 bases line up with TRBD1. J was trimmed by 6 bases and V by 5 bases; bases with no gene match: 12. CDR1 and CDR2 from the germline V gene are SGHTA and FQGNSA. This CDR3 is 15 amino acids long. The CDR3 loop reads CASSPHGQANSEAFF. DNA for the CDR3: TGTGCCAGCAGCCCGCATGGACAGGCCAATTCTGAAGCTTTCTTT.

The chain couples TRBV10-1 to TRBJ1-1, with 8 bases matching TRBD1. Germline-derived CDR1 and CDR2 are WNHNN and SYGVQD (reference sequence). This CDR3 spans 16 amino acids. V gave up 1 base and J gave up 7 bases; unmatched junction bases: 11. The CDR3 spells CASSEFEQGVASEAFF. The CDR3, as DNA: TGCGCCAGCAGTGAGTTTGAACAGGGGGTGGCCAGTGAAGCTTTCTTT.

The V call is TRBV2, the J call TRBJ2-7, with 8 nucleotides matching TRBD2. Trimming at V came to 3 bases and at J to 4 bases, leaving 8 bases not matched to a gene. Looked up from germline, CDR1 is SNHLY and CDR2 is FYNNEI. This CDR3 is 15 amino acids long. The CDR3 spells CASSDSRGRSYEQYF. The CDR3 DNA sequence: TGTGCCAGCAGTGACTCCCGCGGGAGGAGTTACGAGCAGTACTTC.

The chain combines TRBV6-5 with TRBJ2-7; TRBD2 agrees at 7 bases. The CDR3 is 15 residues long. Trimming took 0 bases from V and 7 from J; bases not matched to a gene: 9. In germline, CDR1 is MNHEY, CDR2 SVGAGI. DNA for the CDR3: TGTGCCAGCAGTTACTCCGCTGTCTCGGGGGGAGAGCAGTACTTC. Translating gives CASSYSAVSGGEQYF.

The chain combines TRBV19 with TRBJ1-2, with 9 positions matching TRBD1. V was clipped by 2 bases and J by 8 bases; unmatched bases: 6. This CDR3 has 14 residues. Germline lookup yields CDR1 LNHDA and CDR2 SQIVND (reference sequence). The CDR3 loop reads CASSIRTGEYGYTF. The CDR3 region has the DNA TGTGCCAGTAGTATACGGACAGGGGAATACGGCTACACCTTC.

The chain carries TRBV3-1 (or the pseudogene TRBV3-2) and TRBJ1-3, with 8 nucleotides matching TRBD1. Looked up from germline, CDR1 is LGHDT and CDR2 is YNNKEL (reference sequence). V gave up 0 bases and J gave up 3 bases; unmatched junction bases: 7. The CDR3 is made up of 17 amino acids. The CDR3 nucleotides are TGTGCCAGCAGCCAAGACTACAGGGGGATCGGTGGAAACACCATATATTTT. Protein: CASSQDYRGIGGNTIYF.